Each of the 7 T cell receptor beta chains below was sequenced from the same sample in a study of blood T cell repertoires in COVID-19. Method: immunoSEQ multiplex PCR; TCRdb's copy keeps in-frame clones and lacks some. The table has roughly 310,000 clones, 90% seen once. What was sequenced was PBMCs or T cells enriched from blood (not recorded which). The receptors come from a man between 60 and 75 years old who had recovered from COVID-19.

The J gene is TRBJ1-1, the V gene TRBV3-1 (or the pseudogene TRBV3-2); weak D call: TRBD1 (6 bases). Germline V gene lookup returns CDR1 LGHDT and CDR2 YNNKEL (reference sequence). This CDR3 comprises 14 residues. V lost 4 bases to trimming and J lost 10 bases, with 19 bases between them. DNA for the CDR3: TGTGCCAGCAGCCTGCGACAGGACATTGGTGGAGCTTTCTTT. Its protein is CASSLRQDIGGAFF.

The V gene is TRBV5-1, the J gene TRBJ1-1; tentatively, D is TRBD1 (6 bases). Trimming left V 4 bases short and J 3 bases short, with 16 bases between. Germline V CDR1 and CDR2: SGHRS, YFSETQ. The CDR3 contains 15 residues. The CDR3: CASSEDRQIYTEAFF. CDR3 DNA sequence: TGCGCCAGCAGCGAGGACAGACAGATCTACACTGAAGCTTTCTTT.

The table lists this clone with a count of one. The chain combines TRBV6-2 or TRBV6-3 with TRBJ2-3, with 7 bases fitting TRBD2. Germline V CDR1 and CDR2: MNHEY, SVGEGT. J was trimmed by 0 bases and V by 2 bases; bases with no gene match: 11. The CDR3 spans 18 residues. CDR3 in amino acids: CASSYRSGQSSSTDTQYF. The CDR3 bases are TGTGCCAGCAGTTACCGTAGCGGGCAATCATCTAGCACAGATACGCAGTATTTT.

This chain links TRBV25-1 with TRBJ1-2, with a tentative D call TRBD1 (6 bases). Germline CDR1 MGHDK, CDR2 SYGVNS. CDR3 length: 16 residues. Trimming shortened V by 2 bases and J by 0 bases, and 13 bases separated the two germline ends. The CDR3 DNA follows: TGTGCCAGCAGTGAAATTGCGGGGGCGGCTAACTATGGCTACACCTTC. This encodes CASSEIAGAANYGYTF.

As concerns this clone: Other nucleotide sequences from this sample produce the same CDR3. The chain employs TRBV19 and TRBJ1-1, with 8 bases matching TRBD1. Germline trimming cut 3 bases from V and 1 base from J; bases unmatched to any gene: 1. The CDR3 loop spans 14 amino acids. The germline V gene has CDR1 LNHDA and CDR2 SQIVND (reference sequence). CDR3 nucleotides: TGTGCCAGTAGTATCGGACAGGGGAACACTGAAGCTTTCTTT. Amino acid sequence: CASSIGQGNTEAFF.

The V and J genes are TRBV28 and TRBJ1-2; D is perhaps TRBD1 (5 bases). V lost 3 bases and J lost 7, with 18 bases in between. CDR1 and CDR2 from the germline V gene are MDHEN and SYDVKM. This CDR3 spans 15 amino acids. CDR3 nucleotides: TGTGCCAGCAGTTTGGTTGGGGCCTACTCGGGTGGCTACACCTTC. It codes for CASSLVGAYSGGYTF.

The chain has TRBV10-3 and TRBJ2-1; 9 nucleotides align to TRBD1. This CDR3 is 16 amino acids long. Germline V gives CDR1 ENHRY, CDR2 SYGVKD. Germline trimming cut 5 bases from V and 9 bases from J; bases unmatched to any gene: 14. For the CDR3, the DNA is TGTGCCATCAGTAAAGCTCCGGGACAGGGTGTAAGTGAGCAGTTCTTC. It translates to CAISKAPGQGVSEQFF.